This passage covers 16 T cell receptor beta chains from one sample sequenced in a study of identical twins. TCRdb analysed the 5' RACE reads with MiXCR anew, one entry per CDR3 protein. The table includes 1.5 million to 2 million distinct CDR3 sequences, more than 30% detected once. The sequenced sample was cord blood. These receptors were obtained from a newborn girl in good health.

The chain is built from TRBV7-9 and TRBJ1-2; 10 bases agree with TRBD1. The CDR3 loop spans 18 amino acids. The V gene end was trimmed by 0 bases and the J gene end by 3 bases; junction bases not matched to a gene: 10. CDR1 SEHNR and CDR2 FQNEAQ come from the germline V gene (reference sequence). The CDR3 loop is CASSLAGTGAIGDYGYTF. As DNA, the CDR3 is TGTGCCAGCAGCTTAGCAGGGACAGGGGCTATAGGTGACTATGGCTACACCTTC.

The V gene is TRBV6-2 or TRBV6-3, the J gene TRBJ2-1, with 7 bases identical to TRBD1. V lost 7 bases, J lost 8 bases, and 11 bases stayed unmatched. Germline-derived CDR1 and CDR2 are MNHEY and SVGEGT. The CDR3 loop spans 14 amino acids. CDR3 sequence: CASKTHRGRDEQFF. CDR3 in DNA: TGTGCCAGCAAAACCCACAGGGGTCGTGATGAGCAGTTCTTC.

This clonotype was found a few times. The V and J genes are TRBV12-3 or TRBV12-4 and TRBJ1-5, with no clear D. This CDR3 has 16 residues. V gave up 6 bases and J gave up 1 base, with 16 bases separating them. In DNA form, the CDR3 reads TGTGCCAGCAGATCCAGTGAGATGGGGAGCAATCAGCCCCAGCATTTT. This codes for CASRSSEMGSNQPQHF.

This clonotype was found a few times. This chain uses TRBV19 with TRBJ1-6; 7 bases match TRBD1. The V gene's germline CDR1 is LNHDA and CDR2 SQIVND (reference sequence). Unmatched junction bases numbered 14, after V lost 8 bases and J lost 4 bases. The CDR3 consists of 17 residues. Here the CDR3 DNA reads TGTGCCAGTGCCCGGGACAGCCTTTCTCCTTATAATTCACCCCTCCACTTT. It encodes CASARDSLSPYNSPLHF.

In its sample, this clonotype was seen many times. The chain recombines TRBV24-1 with TRBJ2-3, with no clear D. Trimming cost V 1 base and J 0 bases, with 4 bases left between them. The CDR3 length is 14 residues. Per germline, CDR1 KGHDR and CDR2 SFDVKD. CDR3 DNA sequence: TGTGCCACCAGTGATTTCCCTAGCACAGATACGCAGTATTTT. Its protein is CATSDFPSTDTQYF.

V is TRBV7-2 and J is TRBJ2-3; 7 bases map to TRBD1. This CDR3 contains 13 residues. Trimming took 4 bases from V and 10 from J; bases not matched to a gene: 8. Germline loops: CDR1 SGHTA, CDR2 FQGNSA. CDR3 coding DNA: TGTGCCAGCAGCTCCCGCGACAGGGATCCGCAGTATTTT. Protein: CASSSRDRDPQYF.

This clonotype was counted a few times. The chain carries TRBV5-6 and TRBJ2-6; the D call may be TRBD1 or TRBD2 (6 bases each). Germline loops: CDR1 SGHDT, CDR2 YYEEEE. V lost 1 base and J 9 bases, leaving 14 bases between the germline ends. The CDR3 is made up of 15 amino acids. The CDR3 sequence is CASSLNRGGGNVLTF. The CDR3, as DNA: TGTGCCAGCAGCTTGAATAGAGGGGGAGGCAACGTCCTGACTTTC.

In its sample, this clonotype was seen once. The chain couples TRBV28 to TRBJ2-3; the match to TRBD2 covers 11 bases. CDR3 size: 21 residues. V gave up 0 bases and J gave up 0 bases; unmatched junction bases: 14. Per germline, CDR1 MDHEN and CDR2 SYDVKM. In DNA, the CDR3 is TGTGCCAGCAGTTTATGGATTCTACCGGGACTAGCGGATGCTAGCACAGATACGCAGTATTTT. Amino acid sequence: CASSLWILPGLADASTDTQYF.

Only a few counts were recorded for this clonotype. The chain is built from TRBV12-3 or TRBV12-4 and TRBJ2-3, with D possibly being TRBD2 (5 bases). The V end was cut by 1 base, the J end by 2 bases, with 19 bases between. The CDR3 runs to 18 residues. The CDR3 DNA is TGTGCCAGCAGTTTAGAGGCGGGTCGGTGGTCGGACACAGATACGCAGTATTTT. Amino acid sequence: CASSLEAGRWSDTDTQYF.

The chain recombines TRBV2 with TRBJ2-5, with 7 bases that match TRBD2. CDR1 is SNHLY and CDR2 is FYNNEI in the germline V gene. The CDR3 sequence is 13 residues long. The V segment lost 7 bases and the J segment 11 bases; nucleotides outside the gene matches: 13. Here the CDR3 DNA reads TGTGCCAGCATCAAGCGGGAATTCGATGAGCAGTACTTC. Residues: CASIKREFDEQYF.

This clonotype was recorded a few times. This chain connects TRBV25-1 to TRBJ2-7, with 7 positions matching TRBD2. This CDR3 comprises 15 residues. In germline, CDR1 is MGHDK, CDR2 SYGVNS. The junction had 5 bases not matched to a gene; V was cut back by 1 base and J by 2 bases. The CDR3 nucleotides read TGTGCCAGCAGTGAATGGGGGGAGGGTACCTACGAGCAGTACTTC. It codes for CASSEWGEGTYEQYF.

CDR3 amino acids: CASSQLPPWETQYF. The CDR3 bases are TGTGCCAGCAGCCAGCTACCCCCTTGGGAGACCCAGTACTTC. The chain is built from TRBV3-1 and TRBJ2-5; no firm D call. Germline CDR1 LGHDT, CDR2 YNNKEL (reference sequence). The CDR3 has 14 residues. Between the trimmed V and J ends, which lost 3 bases and 5 bases, there was a span of 13 bases.

The chain joins TRBV2 to TRBJ2-7; weak D call: TRBD1 (5 bases). Trimming took off 2 bases at V and 0 bases at J, with 8 bases between the two ends. Germline lookup yields CDR1 SNHLY and CDR2 FYNNEI. The CDR3 loop spans 14 amino acids. The CDR3 loop reads CASSELQASYEQYF. The CDR3 DNA reads TGTGCCAGCAGTGAACTACAGGCCTCCTACGAGCAGTACTTC. Filled out from reference TRBV2 and TRBJ2-7, the complete variable domain reads EPEVTQTPSHQVTQMGQEVILRCVPISNHLYFYWYRQILGQKVEFLVSFYNNEISEKSEIFDDQFSVERPDGSNFTLKIRSTKLEDSAMYFCASSELQASYEQYFGPGTRLTVT.

This clonotype occurred a few times. The V gene is TRBV7-2, the J gene TRBJ2-2; D may be TRBD2 (5 bases). The CDR3 contains 17 residues. Deletions cut 4 bases from V and 1 base from J, with 16 bases between. Germline V gene data show CDR1 as SGHTA and CDR2 as FQGNSA. CDR3 protein: CASSSFTRAGNTGELFF. CDR3 in DNA: TGTGCCAGCAGCTCGTTCACTAGGGCGGGGAACACCGGGGAGCTGTTTTTT.

As regards this clonotype: This may be a read error: a much more frequent sequence differs by one nucleotide. The V gene is TRBV20-1, the J gene TRBJ2-1; no clear D gene. This CDR3 has 12 residues. The ends were cut back, 1 base at V and 2 bases at J, with 3 bases in the middle. Germline assignment: CDR1 DFQATT and CDR2 SNEGSKA (reference sequence). The CDR3 region has the DNA TGCAGTGCTAGAGCTACCTACAATGAGCAGTTCTTC. This gives the protein CSARATYNEQFF.

This clonotype turned up a few times. This rearrangement joins TRBV21-1 to TRBJ2-1; the table's D call of TRBD1 was not tested on the DNA. TRBV21-1 is recorded as a pseudogene. The CDR3 loop spans 16 amino acids. The CDR3: CASSKGKRAPWDEQFF. Written as DNA, the CDR3 is TGTGCCAGCAGCAAAGGGAAACGGGCCCCCTGGGATGAGCAGTTCTTC.